There are many counts of the clone carrying this T cell receptor beta chain. Its specificity is not known. As the template, RNA transcripts were used to amplify TCR beta CDR3 regions. HTBI primers served in a first-round RT-PCR, which a second-round multiplex PCR followed. TCRdb independently ran MiXCR on the multiplex PCR reads; one entry per CDR3 protein. Among 200,000 to 250,000 distinct CDR3 sequences listed, 20% to 25% were seen once. This record belongs to a study of Graves' ophthalmopathy and Graves' hyperthyroidism. The study's findings and limits: Most expanded clonotypes in thyroid above 0.001 frequency also showed up in blood.

From germline, CDR1 is LGHNA and CDR2 YNFKEQ. Trimming stripped 0 bases from V and 3 bases from J, with 12 bases between. The CDR3 is 16 amino acids. The clonotype comes from a woman aged 50 to 60 with Graves' ophthalmopathy. The V gene is TRBV4-2, the J gene TRBJ2-1; D is perhaps TRBD2 (5 bases). The sequencing sample was made of peripheral blood. CDR3 amino acids: CASSQDWSGLYNEQFF. The CDR3 DNA reads as TGTGCCAGCAGCCAAGATTGGAGCGGACTCTACAATGAGCAGTTCTTC.